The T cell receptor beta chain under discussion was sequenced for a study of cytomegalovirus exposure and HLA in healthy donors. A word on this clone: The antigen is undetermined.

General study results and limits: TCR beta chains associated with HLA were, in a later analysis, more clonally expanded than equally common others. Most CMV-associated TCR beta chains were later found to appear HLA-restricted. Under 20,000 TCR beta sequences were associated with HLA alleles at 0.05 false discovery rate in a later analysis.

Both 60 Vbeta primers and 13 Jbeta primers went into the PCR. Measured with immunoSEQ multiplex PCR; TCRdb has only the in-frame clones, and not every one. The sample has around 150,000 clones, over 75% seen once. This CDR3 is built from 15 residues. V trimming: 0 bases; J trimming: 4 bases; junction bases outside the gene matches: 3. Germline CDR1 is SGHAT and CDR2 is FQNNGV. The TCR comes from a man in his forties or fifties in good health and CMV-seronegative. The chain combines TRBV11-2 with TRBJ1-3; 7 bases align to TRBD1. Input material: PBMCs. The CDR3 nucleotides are TGTGCCAGCAGCTTAGATTCGGGACAGGGAAACACCATATATTTT. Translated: CASSLDSGQGNTIYF.